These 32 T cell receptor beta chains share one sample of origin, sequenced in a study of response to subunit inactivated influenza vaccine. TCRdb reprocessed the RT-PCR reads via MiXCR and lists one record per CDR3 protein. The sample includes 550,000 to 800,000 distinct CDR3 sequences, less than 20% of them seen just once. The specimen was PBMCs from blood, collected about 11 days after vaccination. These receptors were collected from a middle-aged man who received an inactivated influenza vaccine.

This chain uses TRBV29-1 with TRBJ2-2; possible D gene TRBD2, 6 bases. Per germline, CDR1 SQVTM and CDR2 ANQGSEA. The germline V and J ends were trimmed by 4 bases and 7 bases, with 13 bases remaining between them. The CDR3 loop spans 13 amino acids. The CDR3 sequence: CSVVSRGGGELFF. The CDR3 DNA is TGCAGCGTTGTGTCTAGGGGAGGCGGGGAGCTGTTTTTT.

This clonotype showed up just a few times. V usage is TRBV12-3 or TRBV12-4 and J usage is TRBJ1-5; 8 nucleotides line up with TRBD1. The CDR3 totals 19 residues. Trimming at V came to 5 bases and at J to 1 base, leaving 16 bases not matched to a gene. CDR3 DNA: TGTGCCAGCAGTGCCTCCGTAGGACAGGGAAGGGGGAGCAATCAGCCCCAGCATTTT. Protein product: CASSASVGQGRGSNQPQHF.

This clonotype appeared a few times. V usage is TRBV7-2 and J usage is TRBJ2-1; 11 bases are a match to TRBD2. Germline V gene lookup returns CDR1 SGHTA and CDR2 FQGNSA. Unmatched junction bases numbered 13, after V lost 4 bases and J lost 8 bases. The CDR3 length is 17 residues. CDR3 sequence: CASSSGFWTSGWDEQFF. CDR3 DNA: TGTGCCAGCAGCTCGGGGTTTTGGACTAGCGGGTGGGATGAGCAGTTCTTC.

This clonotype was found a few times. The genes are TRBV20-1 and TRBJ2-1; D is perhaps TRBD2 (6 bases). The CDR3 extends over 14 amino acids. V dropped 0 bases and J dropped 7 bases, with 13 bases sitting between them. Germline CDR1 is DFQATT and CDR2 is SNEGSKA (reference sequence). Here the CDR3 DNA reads TGCAGTGCTAGAGATGGTGGCGGGATGAATGAGCAGTTCTTC. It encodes CSARDGGGMNEQFF.

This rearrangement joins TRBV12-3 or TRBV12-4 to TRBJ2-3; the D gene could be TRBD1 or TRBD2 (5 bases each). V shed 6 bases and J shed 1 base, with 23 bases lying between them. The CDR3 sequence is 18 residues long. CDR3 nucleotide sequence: TGTGCCAGCAGGGGGGTCGACCCCAATTCCGAGGGCACAGATACGCAGTATTTT. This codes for CASRGVDPNSEGTDTQYF.

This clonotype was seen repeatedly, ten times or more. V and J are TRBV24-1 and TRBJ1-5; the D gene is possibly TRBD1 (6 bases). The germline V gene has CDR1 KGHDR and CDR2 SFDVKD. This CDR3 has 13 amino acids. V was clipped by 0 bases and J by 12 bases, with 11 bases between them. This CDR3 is CATSDLQGGIQHF. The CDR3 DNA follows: TGTGCCACCAGTGATTTGCAAGGGGGGATCCAGCATTTT.

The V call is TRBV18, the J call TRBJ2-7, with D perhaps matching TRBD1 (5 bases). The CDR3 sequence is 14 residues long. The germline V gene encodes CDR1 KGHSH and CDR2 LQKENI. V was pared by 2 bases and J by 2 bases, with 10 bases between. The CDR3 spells CASSPDRQTYEQYF. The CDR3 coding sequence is TGTGCCAGCTCACCAGACCGACAGACCTACGAGCAGTACTTC.

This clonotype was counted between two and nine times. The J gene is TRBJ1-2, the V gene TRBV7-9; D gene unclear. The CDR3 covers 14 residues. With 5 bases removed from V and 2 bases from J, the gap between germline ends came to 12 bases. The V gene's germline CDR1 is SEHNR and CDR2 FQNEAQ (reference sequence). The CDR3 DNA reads TGTGCCAGCAGCCCGAAGGGAAGCAACTATGGCTACACCTTC. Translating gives CASSPKGSNYGYTF.

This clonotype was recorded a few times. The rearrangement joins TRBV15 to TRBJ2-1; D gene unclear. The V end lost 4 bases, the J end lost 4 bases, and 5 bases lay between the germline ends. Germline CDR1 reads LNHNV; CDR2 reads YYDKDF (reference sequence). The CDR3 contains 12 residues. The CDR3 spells CATSTAYNEQFF. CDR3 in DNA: TGTGCCACCAGCACGGCGTACAATGAGCAGTTCTTC.

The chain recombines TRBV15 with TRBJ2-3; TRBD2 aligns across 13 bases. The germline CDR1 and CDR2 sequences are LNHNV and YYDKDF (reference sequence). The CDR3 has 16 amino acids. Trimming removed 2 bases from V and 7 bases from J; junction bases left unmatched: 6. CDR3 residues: CATSRPGTSGTNTQYF. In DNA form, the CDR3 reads TGTGCCACCAGCAGACCTGGGACTAGCGGGACGAATACGCAGTATTTT.

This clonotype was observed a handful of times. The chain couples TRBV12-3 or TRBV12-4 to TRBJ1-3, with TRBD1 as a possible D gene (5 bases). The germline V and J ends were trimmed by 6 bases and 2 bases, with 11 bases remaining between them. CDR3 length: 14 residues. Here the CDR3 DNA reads TGTGCCAGCAGGCCCGGGACTCCTGGAAACACCATATATTTT. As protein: CASRPGTPGNTIYF.

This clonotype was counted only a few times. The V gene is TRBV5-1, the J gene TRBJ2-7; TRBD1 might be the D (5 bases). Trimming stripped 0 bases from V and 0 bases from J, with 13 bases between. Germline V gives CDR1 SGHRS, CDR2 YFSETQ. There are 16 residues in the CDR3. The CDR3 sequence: CASSLESRASSYEQYF. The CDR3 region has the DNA TGCGCCAGCAGCTTGGAGTCCAGGGCGAGCTCCTACGAGCAGTACTTC.

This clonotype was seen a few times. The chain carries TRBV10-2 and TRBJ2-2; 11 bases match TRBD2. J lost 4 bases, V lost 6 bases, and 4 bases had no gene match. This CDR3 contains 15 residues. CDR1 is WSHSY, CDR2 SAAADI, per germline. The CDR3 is CASRDGTSGTGELFF. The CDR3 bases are TGCGCCAGCAGAGATGGGACTAGCGGCACCGGGGAGCTGTTTTTT.

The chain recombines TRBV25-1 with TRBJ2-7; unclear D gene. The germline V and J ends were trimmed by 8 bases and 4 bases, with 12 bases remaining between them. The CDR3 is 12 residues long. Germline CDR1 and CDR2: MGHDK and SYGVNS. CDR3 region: CASGNVLYEQYF. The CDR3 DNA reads TGTGCCAGCGGGAACGTACTGTACGAGCAGTACTTC.

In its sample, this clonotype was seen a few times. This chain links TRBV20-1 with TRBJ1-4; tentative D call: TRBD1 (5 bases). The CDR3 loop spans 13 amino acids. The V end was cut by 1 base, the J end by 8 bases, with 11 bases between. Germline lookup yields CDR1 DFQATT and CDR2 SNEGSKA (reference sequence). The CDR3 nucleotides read TGCAGTGCTAGAGTAGGGGCAAGGGAAAAACTGTTTTTT. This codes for CSARVGAREKLFF.

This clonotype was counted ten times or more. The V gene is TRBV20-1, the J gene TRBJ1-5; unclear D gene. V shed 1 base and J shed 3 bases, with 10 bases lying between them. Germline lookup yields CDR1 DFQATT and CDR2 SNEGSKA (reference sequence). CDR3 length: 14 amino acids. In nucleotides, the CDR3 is TGCAGTGCTAGAGCCCCGGGTACCAATCAGCCCCAGCATTTT. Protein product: CSARAPGTNQPQHF.

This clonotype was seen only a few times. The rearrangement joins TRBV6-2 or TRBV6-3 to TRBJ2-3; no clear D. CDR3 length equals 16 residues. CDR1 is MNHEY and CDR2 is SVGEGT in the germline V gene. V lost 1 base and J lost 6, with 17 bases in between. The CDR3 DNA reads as TGTGCCAGCAGTTACTTGGCCAGGCGCCTGTTGGATACGCAGTATTTT. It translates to CASSYLARRLLDTQYF.

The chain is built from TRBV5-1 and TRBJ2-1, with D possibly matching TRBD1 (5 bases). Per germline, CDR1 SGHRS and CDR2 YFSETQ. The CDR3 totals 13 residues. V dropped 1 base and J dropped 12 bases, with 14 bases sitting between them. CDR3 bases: TGCGCCAGCAGCTTGTCCCCAGGGAATTGGCAGTTCTTC. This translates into CASSLSPGNWQFF. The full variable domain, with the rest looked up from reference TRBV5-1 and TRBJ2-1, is KAGVTQTPRYLIKTRGQQVTLSCSPISGHRSVSWYQQTPGQGLQFLFEYFSETQRNKGNFPGRFSGRQFSNSRSEMNVSTLELGDSALYLCASSLSPGNWQFFGPGTRLTVL.

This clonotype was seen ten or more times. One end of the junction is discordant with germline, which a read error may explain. CDR3: CASSLASPGLGIENTGELFF. DNA of the CDR3: TGTGCTAGCAGCTTAGCCTCACCGGGACTAGGGATCGAAAACACCGGGGAGCTGTTTTTT. This rearrangement joins TRBV7-7 to TRBJ2-2; 8 bases map to TRBD2. The CDR3 sequence is 20 residues long. Germline CDR1 and CDR2: SSHAT and FNYEAQ (reference sequence). Full variable domain (missing parts from reference TRBV7-7 and TRBJ2-2): GAGVSQSPRYKVTKRGQDVTLRCDPISSHATLYWYQQALGQGPEFLTYFNYEAQPDKSGLPSDRFSAERPEGSISTLTIQRTEQRDSAMYRCASSLASPGLGIENTGELFFGEGSRLTVL.

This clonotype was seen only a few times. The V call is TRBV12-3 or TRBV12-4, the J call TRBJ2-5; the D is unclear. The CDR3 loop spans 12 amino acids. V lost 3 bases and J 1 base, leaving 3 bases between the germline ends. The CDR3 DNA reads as TGTGCCAGCAGTTTCTTCCAAGAGACCCAGTACTTC. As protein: CASSFFQETQYF.

The CDR3 here is CAIRDRVGVSPLHF. The DNA of the CDR3 is TGTGCCATCAGAGACAGGGTAGGGGTTTCACCCCTCCACTTT. This sequence joins TRBV10-3 and TRBJ1-6; 7 bases align to TRBD1. CDR3 size: 14 residues. Germline values: CDR1 ENHRY, CDR2 SYGVKD. With V trimmed by 6 bases and J by 9 bases, 8 bases remained unmatched.

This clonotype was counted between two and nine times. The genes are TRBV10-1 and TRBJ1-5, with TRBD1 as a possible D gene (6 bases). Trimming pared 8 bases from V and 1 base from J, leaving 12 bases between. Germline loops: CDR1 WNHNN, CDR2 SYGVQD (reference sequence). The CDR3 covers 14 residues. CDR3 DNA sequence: TGCGCCAGCCGGACAGCCATGAGCAATCAGCCCCAGCATTTT. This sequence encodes CASRTAMSNQPQHF.

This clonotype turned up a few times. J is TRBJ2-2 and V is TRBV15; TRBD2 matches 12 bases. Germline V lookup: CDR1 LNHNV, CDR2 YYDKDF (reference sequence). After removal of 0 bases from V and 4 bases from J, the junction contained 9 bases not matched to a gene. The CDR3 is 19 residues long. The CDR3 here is CATSRDRLAGGPGTGELFF. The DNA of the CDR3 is TGTGCCACCAGCAGAGATCGGCTAGCGGGGGGGCCGGGCACCGGGGAGCTGTTTTTT.

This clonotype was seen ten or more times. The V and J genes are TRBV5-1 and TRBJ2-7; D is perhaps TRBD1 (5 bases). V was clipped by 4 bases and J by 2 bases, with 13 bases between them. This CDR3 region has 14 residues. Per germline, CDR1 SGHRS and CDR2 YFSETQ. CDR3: CASSPDSYTYEQYF. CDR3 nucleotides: TGCGCCAGCAGCCCCGACAGCTACACCTACGAGCAGTACTTC. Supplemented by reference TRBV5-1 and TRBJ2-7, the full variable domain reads KAGVTQTPRYLIKTRGQQVTLSCSPISGHRSVSWYQQTPGQGLQFLFEYFSETQRNKGNFPGRFSGRQFSNSRSEMNVSTLELGDSALYLCASSPDSYTYEQYFGPGTRLTVT.

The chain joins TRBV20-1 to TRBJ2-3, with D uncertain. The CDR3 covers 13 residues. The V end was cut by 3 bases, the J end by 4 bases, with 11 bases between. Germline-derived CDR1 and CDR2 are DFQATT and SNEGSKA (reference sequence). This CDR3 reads CSASPQLADTQYF. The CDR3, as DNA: TGCAGTGCTAGTCCTCAGCTAGCAGATACGCAGTATTTT.

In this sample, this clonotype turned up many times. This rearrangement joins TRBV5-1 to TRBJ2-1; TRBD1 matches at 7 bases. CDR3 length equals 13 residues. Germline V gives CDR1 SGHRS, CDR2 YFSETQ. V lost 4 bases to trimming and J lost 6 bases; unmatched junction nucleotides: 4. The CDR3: CASSPGTANEQFF. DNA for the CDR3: TGCGCCAGCAGCCCGGGGACAGCCAATGAGCAGTTCTTC.

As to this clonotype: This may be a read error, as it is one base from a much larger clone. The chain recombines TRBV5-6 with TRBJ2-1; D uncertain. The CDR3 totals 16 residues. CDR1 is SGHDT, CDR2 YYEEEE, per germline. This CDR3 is CASSFFGLIPYNEQVF. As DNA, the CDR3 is TGTGCCAGCAGCTTCTTCGGGTTGATCCCCTACAATGAGCAGGTCTTC.

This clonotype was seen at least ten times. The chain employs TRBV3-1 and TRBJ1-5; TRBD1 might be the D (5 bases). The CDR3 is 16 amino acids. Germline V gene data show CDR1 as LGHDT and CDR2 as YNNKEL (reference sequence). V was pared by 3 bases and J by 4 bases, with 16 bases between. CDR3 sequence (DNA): TGTGCCAGCAGCCAGGCGGGGACGGGAGGGAATCAGCCCCAGCATTTT. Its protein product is CASSQAGTGGNQPQHF.

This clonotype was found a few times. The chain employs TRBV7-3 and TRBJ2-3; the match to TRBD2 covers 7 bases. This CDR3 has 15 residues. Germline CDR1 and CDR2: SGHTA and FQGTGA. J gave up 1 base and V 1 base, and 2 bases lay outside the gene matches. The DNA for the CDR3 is TGTGCCAGCAGCTTAAGCGGGAGCGGCACAGATACGCAGTATTTT. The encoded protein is CASSLSGSGTDTQYF.

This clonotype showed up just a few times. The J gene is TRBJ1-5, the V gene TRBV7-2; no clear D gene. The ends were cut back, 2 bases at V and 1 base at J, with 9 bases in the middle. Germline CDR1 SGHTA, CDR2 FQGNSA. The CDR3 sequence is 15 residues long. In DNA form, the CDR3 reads TGTGCCAGCAGCTTATCGGGGATGAGCAATCAGCCCCAGCATTTT. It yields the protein CASSLSGMSNQPQHF.

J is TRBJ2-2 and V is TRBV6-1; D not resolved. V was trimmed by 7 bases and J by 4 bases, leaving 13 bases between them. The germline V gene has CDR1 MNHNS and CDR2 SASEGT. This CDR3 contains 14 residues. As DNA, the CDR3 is TGTGCCAGCAACCCTAGGCCACCCACCGGGGAGCTGTTTTTT. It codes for CASNPRPPTGELFF.

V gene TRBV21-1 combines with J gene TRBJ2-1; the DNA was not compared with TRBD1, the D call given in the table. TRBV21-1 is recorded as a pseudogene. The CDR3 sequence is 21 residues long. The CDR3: CASSTPGAAVVARDQNNEQFF. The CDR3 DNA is TGTGCCAGCAGCACCCCTGGCGCTGCTGTGGTAGCGAGGGATCAGAACAATGAGCAGTTCTTC.